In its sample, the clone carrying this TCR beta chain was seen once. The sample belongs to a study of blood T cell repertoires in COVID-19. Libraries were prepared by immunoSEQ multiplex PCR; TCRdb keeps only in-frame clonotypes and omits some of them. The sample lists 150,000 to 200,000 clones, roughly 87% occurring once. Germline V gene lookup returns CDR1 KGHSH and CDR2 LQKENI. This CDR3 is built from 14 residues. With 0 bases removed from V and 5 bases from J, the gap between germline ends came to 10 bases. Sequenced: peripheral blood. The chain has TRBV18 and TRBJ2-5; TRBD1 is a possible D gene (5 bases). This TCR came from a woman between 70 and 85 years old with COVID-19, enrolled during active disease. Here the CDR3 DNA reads TGTGCCAGCTCACCACCGACAGTAACCGAGACCCAGTACTTC. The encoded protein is CASSPPTVTETQYF. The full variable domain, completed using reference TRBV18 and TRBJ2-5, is NAGVMQNPRHLVRRRGQEARLRCSPMKGHSHVYWYRQLPEEGLKFMVYLQKENIIDESGMPKERFSAEFPKEGPSILRIQQVVRGDSAAYFCASSPPTVTETQYFGPGTRLLVL.